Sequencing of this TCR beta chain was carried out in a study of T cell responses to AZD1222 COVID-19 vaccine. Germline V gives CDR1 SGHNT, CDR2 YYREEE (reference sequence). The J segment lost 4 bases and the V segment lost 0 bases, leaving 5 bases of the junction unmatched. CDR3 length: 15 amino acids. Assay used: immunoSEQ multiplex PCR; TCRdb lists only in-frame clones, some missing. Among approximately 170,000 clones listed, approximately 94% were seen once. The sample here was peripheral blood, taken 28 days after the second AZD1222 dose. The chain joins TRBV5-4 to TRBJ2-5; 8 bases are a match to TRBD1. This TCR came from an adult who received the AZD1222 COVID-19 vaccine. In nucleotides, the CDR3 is TGTGCCAGCAGCTTGGGCAGGGGGCAGGGAGAGACCCAGTACTTC. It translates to CASSLGRGQGETQYF.